This paragraph covers one T cell receptor beta chain sequence. The CDR3 is 14 amino acids. Trimming took 5 bases from V and 6 from J, leaving 14 bases between them. Germline values: CDR1 SGHTA, CDR2 FQGNSA. Authors' data handling: Amplified reference gene primers provided the basis for estimating nucleated cell counts. Sequencing was performed with immunoSEQ multiplex PCR; in TCRdb, only in-frame clones are kept and a portion is missing. D and trimming were read from the DNA, whereas the V and J calls and clone size are those reported in that table. The table lists 250,000 to 300,000 clones, roughly 91% of them singletons. The data are from a study of blood T cell repertoires in COVID-19. Whole-study context: Collection of acute and convalescent COVID-19 samples took place in the United States, Italy and Spain. Sources were T cells, B-cell-depleted T cells, or PBMCs; the material itself was cDNA or gDNA.

The chain recombines TRBV7-2 with TRBJ1-5, with no clear D. The TCR sequence derives from a man aged 35 to 55 with acute or convalescent COVID-19. The sample was peripheral blood. CDR3 residues: CASSRERAGQPQHF. CDR3 DNA: TGTGCCAGCAGCCGCGAACGAGCGGGTCAGCCCCAGCATTTT.